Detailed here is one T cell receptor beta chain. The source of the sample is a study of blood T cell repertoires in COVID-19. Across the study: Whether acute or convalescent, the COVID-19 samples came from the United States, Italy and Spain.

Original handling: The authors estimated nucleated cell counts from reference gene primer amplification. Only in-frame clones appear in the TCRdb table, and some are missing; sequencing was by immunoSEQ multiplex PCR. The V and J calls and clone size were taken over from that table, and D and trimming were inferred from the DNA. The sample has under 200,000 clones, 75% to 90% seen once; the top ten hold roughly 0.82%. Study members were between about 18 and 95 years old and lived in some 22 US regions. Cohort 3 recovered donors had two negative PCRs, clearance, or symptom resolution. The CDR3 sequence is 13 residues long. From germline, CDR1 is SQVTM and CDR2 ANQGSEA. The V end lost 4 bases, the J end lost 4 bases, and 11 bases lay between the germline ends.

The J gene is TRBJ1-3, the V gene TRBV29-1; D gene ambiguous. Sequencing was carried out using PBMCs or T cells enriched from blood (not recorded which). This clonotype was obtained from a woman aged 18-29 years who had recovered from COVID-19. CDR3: CSVASEWGNTIYF. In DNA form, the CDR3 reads TGCAGCGTTGCTTCTGAGTGGGGAAACACCATATATTTT. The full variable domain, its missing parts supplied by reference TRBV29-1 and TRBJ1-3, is SAVISQKPSRDICQRGTSLTIQCQVDSQVTMMFWYRQQPGQSLTLIATANQGSEATYESGFVIDKFPISRPNLTFSTLTVSNMSPEDSSIYLCSVASEWGNTIYFGEGSWLTVV.